This T cell receptor beta chain originates from a study of blood T cell repertoires in COVID-19. Study summary: Both acute and convalescent COVID-19 samples were obtained from the United States, Italy and Spain. Nucleic acid was either cDNA or gDNA, and it came from T cells, B-cell-depleted T cells, or PBMCs.

Original handling: By means of reference gene primer amplification, nucleated cell counts were estimated. This table comes from immunoSEQ multiplex PCR, and its TCRdb copy is limited to in-frame clones, with some not included. V and J calls and clone size are those listed in that table; D and trimming were worked out from the DNA. The table lists 45,000 to 65,000 clones, 78% of them singletons. The CDR3 loop spans 15 amino acids. CDR1 is DFQATT and CDR2 is SNEGSKA in the germline V gene (reference sequence). V shed 3 bases, J shed 4 bases, and the junction held 8 bases outside the gene matches. The rearrangement joins TRBV20-1 to TRBJ2-5; 10 positions agree with TRBD2. Specimen: peripheral blood. The TCR originated in a human donor in a cohort sampled during active COVID-19. The CDR3 is CSASYSGGPVETQYF. The CDR3 nucleotides are TGCAGTGCTAGTTATAGCGGGGGGCCGGTAGAGACCCAGTACTTC.